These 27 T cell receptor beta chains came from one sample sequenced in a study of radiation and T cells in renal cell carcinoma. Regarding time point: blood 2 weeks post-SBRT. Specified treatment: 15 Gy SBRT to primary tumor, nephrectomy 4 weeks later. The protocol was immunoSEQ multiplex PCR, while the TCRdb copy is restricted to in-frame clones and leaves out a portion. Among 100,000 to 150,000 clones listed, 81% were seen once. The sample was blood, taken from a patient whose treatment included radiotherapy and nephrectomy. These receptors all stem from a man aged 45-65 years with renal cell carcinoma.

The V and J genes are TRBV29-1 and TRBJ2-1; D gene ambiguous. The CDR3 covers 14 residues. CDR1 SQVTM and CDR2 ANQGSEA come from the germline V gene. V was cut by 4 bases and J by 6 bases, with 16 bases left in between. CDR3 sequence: CSVGELLPLNEQFF. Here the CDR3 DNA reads TGCAGCGTTGGAGAACTGCTACCCCTCAATGAGCAGTTCTTC.

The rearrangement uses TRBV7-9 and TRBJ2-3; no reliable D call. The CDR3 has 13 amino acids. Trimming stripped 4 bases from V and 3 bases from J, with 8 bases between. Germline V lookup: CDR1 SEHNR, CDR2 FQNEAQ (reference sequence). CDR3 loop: CASSSGTTDTQYF. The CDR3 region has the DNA TGTGCCAGCAGCTCAGGAACTACAGATACGCAGTATTTT. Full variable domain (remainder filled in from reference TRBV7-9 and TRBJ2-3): DTGVSQNPRHKITKRGQNVTFRCDPISEHNRLYWYRQTLGQGPEFLTYFQNEAQLEKSRLLSDRFSAERPKGSFSTLEIQRTEQGDSAMYLCASSSGTTDTQYFGPGTRLTVL.

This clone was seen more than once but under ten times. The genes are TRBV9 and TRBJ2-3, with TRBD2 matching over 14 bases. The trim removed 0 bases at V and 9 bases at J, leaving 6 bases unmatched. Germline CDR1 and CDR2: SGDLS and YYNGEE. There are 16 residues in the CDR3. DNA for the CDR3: TGTGCCAGCAGCGTAGCTGGGGGACTAGCGGGAGAGACGCAGTATTTT. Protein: CASSVAGGLAGETQYF.

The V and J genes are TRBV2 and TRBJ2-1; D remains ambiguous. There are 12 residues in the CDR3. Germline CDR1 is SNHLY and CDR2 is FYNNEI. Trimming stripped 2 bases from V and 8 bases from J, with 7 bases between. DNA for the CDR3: TGTGCCAGCAGTGAACTCCCCTATGAGCAGTTCTTC. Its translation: CASSELPYEQFF.

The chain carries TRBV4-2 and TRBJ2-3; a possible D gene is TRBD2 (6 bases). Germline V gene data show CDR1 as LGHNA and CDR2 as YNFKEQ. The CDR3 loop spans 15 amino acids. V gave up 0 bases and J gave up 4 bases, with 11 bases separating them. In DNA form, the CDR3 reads TGTGCCAGCAGCCAAGATCGCGGAGGGCCAGATACGCAGTATTTT. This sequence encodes CASSQDRGGPDTQYF.

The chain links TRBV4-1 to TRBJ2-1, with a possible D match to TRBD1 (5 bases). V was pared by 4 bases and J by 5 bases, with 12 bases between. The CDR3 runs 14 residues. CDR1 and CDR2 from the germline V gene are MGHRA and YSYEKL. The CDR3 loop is CASSPGHLDNEQFF. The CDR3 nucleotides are TGCGCCAGCAGCCCTGGACACCTCGACAATGAGCAGTTCTTC.

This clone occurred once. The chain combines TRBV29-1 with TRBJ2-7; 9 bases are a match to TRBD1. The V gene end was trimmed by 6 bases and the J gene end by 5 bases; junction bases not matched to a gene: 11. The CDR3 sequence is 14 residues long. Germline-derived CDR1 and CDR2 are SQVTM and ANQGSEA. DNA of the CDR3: TGCAGCGTGGTCCAGGGACAGGGCGTCGACGAGCAGTACTTC. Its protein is CSVVQGQGVDEQYF.

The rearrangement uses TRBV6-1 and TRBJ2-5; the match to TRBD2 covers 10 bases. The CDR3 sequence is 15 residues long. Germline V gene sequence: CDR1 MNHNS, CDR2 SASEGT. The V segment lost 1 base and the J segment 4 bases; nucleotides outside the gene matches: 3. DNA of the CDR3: TGTGCCAGCAGTGAAGGACTAGCGGGCTCAGAGACCCAGTACTTC. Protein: CASSEGLAGSETQYF.

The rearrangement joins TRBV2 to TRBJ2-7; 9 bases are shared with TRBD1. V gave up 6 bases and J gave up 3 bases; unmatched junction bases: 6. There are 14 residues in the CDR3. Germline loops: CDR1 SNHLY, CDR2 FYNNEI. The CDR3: CASRENRGLYEQYF. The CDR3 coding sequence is TGTGCCAGCAGGGAAAACAGGGGGCTCTACGAGCAGTACTTC.

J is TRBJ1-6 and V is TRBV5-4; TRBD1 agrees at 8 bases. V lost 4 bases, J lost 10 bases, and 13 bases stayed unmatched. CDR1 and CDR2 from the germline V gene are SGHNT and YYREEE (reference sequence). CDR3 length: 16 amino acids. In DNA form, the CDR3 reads TGTGCCAGCAGCCACTACTACAGGGGGAAAGAGTCACCCCTCCACTTT. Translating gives CASSHYYRGKESPLHF.

CDR3 nucleotides: TGCGCCAGCAGCCGAGCGGCAGGGCTGCAGGACGAGCAGTACTTC. It codes for CASSRAAGLQDEQYF. The rearrangement uses TRBV5-1 and TRBJ2-7; either TRBD1 or TRBD2 may fit D (5 bases each). Germline V CDR1 and CDR2: SGHRS, YFSETQ. V was pared by 4 bases and J by 5 bases, with 19 bases between. This CDR3 spans 15 amino acids.

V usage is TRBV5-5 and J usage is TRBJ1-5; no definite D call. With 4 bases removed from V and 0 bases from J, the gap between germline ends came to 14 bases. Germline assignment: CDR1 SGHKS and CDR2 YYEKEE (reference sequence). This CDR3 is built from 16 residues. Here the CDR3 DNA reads TGTGCCAGCAGCCTGAGACCCGACGCTAGCAATCAGCCCCAGCATTTT. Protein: CASSLRPDASNQPQHF.

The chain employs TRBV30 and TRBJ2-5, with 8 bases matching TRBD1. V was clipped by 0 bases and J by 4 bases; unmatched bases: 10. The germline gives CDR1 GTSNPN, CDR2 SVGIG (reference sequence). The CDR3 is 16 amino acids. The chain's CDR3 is CAWSVPETGEIETQYF. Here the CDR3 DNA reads TGTGCCTGGAGTGTACCAGAGACAGGGGAAATAGAGACCCAGTACTTC.

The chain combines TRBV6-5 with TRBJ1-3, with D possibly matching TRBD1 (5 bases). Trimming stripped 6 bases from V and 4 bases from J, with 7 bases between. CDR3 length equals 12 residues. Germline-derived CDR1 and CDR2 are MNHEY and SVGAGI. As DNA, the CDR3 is TGTGCCAGCAGCAACAGGGGAAACACCATATATTTT. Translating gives CASSNRGNTIYF.

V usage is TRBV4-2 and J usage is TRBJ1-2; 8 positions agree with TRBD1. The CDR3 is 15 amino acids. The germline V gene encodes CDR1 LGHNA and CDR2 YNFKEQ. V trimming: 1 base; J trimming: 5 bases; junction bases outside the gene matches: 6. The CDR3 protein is CASSQVQGVLYGYTF. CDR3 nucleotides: TGTGCCAGCAGCCAAGTACAGGGGGTATTGTATGGCTACACCTTC.

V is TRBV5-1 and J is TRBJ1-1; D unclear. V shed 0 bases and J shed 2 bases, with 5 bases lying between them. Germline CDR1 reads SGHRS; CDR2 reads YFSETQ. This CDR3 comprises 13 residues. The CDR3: CASSLDSNTEAFF. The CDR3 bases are TGCGCCAGCAGCTTGGATTCAAACACTGAAGCTTTCTTT.

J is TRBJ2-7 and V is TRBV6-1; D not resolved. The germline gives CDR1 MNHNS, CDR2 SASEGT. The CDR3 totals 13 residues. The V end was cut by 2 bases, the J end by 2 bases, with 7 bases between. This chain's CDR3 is CASSESAPYEQYF. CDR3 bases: TGTGCCAGCAGTGAATCGGCCCCCTACGAGCAGTACTTC.

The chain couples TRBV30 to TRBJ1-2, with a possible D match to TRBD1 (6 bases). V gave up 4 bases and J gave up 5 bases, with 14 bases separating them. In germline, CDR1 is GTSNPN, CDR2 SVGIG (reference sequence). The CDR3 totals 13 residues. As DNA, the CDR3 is TGTGCCTGGAACGGAGGGGGGAGATATGGCTACACCTTC. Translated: CAWNGGGRYGYTF. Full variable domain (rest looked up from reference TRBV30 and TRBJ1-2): SQTIHQWPATLVQPVGSPLSLECTVEGTSNPNLYWYRQAAGRGLQLLFYSVGIGQISSEVPQNLSASRPQDRQFILSSKKLLLSDSGFYLCAWNGGGRYGYTFGSGTRLTVV.

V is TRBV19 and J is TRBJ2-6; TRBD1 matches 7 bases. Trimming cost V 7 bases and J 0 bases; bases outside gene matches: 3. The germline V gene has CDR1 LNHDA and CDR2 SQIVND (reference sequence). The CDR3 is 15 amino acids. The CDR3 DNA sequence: TGTGCCAGTACCCAGGGGGTCTCTGGGGCCAACGTCCTGACTTTC. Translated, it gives CASTQGVSGANVLTF.

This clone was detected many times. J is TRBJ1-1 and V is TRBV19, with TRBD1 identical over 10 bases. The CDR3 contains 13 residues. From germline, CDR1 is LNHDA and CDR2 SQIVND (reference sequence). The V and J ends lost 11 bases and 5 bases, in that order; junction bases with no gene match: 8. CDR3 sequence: CASQDRGWTEAFF. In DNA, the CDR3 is TGTGCCTCCCAGGACAGGGGGTGGACTGAAGCTTTCTTT.

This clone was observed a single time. CDR3 nucleotide sequence: TGTGCCAGCAGCGTCCTGGCATCAGAGACCCAGTACTTC. Translating gives CASSVLASETQYF. The J gene is TRBJ2-5, the V gene TRBV9; D remains ambiguous. CDR1 is SGDLS, CDR2 YYNGEE, per germline. CDR3 length equals 13 residues. Trimming pared 2 bases from V and 4 bases from J, leaving 9 bases between.

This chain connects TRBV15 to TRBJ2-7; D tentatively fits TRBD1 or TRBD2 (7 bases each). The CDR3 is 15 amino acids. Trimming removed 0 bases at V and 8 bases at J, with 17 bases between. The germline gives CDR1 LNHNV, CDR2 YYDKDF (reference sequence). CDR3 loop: CATSRDGGGGSQQYF. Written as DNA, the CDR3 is TGTGCCACCAGCAGAGATGGGGGAGGGGGCTCCCAGCAGTACTTC.

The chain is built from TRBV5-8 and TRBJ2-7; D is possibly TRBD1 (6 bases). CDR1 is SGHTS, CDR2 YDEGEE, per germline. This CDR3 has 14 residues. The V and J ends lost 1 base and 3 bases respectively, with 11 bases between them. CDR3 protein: CASSLRQARYEQYF. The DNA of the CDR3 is TGTGCCAGCAGCTTGCGACAGGCTCGCTACGAGCAGTACTTC.

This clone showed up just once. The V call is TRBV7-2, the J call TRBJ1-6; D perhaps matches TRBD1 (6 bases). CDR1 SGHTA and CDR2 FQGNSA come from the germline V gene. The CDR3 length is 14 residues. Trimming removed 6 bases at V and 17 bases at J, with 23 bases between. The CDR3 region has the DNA TGTGCCAGCAGTTCTGGGTGGGGGCAGGGCCGTATCCACTTT. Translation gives CASSSGWGQGRIHF.

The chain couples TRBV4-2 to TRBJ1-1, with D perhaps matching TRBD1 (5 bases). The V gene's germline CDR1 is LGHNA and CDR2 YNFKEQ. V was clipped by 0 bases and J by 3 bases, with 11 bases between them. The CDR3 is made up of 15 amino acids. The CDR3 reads CASSQEKGAYTEAFF. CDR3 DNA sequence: TGTGCCAGCAGCCAAGAAAAAGGGGCCTACACTGAAGCTTTCTTT.

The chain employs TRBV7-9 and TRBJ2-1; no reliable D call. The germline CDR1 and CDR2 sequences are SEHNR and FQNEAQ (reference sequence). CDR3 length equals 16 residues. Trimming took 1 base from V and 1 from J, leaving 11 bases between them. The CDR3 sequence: CASSLGTTRSYNEQFF. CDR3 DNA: TGTGCCAGCAGCTTAGGGACCACCAGGTCCTACAATGAGCAGTTCTTC.

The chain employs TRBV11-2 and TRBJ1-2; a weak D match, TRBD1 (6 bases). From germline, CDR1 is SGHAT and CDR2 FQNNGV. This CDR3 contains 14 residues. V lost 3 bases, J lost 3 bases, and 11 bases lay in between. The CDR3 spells CASSFGEGDYGYTF. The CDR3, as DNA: TGTGCCAGCAGCTTTGGAGAGGGGGACTATGGCTACACCTTC.